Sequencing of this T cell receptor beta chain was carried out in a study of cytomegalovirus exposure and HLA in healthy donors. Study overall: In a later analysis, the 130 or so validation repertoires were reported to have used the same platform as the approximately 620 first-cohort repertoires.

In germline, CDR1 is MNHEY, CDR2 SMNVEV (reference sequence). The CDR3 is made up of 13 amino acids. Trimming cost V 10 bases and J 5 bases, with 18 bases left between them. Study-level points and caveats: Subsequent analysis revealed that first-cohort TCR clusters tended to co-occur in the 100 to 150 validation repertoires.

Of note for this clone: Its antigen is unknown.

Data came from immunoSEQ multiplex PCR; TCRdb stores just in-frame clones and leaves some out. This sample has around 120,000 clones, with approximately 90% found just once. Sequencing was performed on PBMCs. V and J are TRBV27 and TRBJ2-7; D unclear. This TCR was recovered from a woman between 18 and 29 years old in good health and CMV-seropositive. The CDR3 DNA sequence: TGTGCCACTCTTAAGGCAGGTCGCCACGAGCAGTACTTC. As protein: CATLKAGRHEQYF.